This T cell receptor beta chain was obtained from a study of cytomegalovirus exposure and HLA in healthy donors. On the study more broadly: Early release data held 85 million or so unique TCRs from HLA-typed donors. Findings and caveats of the study: The majority of TCR sequences were rare, yet some public TCRs appeared in many donors.

In the case of this clone: What it recognizes is unknown.

Primers: 60 Vbeta forward and 13 Jbeta reverse. In the original workflow: Later work found about 80 million unique TCR beta chains, with 9.5 million to 12 million shared. Method: immunoSEQ multiplex PCR; TCRdb's copy keeps in-frame clones and lacks some. Clonal size and the V and J genes are those of that table, whereas D and trimming came from the DNA. The sample lists 180,000 or so clones; more than 60% were seen once. Looked up from germline, CDR1 is SGHKS and CDR2 is YYEKEE (reference sequence). The CDR3 is 16 residues long. V was clipped by 0 bases and J by 5 bases; unmatched bases: 9. The sequencing sample was made of PBMCs. This TCR derives from a woman between 40 and 55 years old in good health and CMV-seropositive. This sequence joins TRBV5-5 and TRBJ1-2; 8 bases line up with TRBD1. DNA for the CDR3: TGTGCCAGCAGCTTGGCCCTGACAGGGGACGTATATGGCTACACCTTC. Translating gives CASSLALTGDVYGYTF.